A single sample gave rise to the 26 T cell receptor beta chains below, sequenced in a study of blood T cell repertoires in COVID-19. Some clones are missing from TCRdb's copy, which holds only in-frame ones; the method was immunoSEQ multiplex PCR. The repertoire holds over 200,000 clones, around 86% seen once, with about 16% in the top ten. Sequencing used PBMCs or T cells enriched from blood (not recorded which). The origin of the receptors is a man in his late teens or twenties who had recovered from COVID-19.

The rearrangement joins TRBV5-1 to TRBJ2-7, with 11 bases matching TRBD1. This CDR3 contains 14 residues. V lost 4 bases, J lost 2 bases, and 2 bases stayed unmatched. Germline values: CDR1 SGHRS, CDR2 YFSETQ. The CDR3 loop reads CASSLDRGPYEQYF. CDR3 nucleotides: TGCGCCAGCAGCCTGGACAGGGGGCCCTACGAGCAGTACTTC.

The V gene is TRBV4-2, the J gene TRBJ2-2, with TRBD1 matching over 10 bases. CDR1 LGHNA and CDR2 YNFKEQ come from the germline V gene. The CDR3 contains 16 residues. The trim removed 0 bases at V and 6 bases at J, leaving 4 bases unmatched. The CDR3 sequence: CASSQDRGTGAGELFF. For the CDR3, the DNA is TGTGCCAGCAGCCAAGATCGCGGGACAGGGGCCGGGGAGCTGTTTTTT.

In its sample, this clone was seen once. This sequence joins TRBV5-5 and TRBJ1-4; possible D gene TRBD1, 6 bases. CDR3 length: 20 amino acids. Germline assignment: CDR1 SGHKS and CDR2 YYEKEE (reference sequence). V was trimmed by 4 bases and J by 0 bases, leaving 25 bases between them. The CDR3 reads CASSRQARYIGVATNEKLFF. As DNA, the CDR3 is TGTGCCAGCAGCCGACAGGCTAGATACATAGGGGTTGCAACTAATGAAAAACTGTTTTTT.

The V call is TRBV12-5, the J call TRBJ2-3, with TRBD2 matching 9 bases. The CDR3 totals 17 residues. V shed 1 base, J shed 0 bases, and the junction held 5 bases outside the gene matches. The V gene's germline CDR1 is LGHNT and CDR2 FRNRAP. The CDR3 loop is CASGLGLAGKSTDTQYF. CDR3 bases: TGTGCTAGTGGTTTGGGGCTAGCGGGGAAAAGCACAGATACGCAGTATTTT.

The genes are TRBV29-1 and TRBJ2-3; TRBD2 might be the D (6 bases). Germline CDR1 and CDR2: SQVTM and ANQGSEA. This CDR3 has 13 amino acids. V lost 2 bases, J lost 6 bases, and 12 bases lay in between. CDR3 sequence: CSVERREGDTQYF. The CDR3 DNA follows: TGCAGCGTTGAAAGGCGGGAAGGGGATACGCAGTATTTT.

This clone was detected a few times. V and J are TRBV3-1 (or the pseudogene TRBV3-2) and TRBJ1-6; a weak D match, TRBD1 (5 bases). The CDR3 is 14 residues long. Trimming took 1 base from V and 12 from J, leaving 13 bases between them. Germline-derived CDR1 and CDR2 are LGHDT and YNNKEL (reference sequence). CDR3 loop: CASSQASQGGPLHF. CDR3 DNA sequence: TGTGCCAGCAGCCAAGCCAGTCAGGGTGGACCCCTCCACTTT.

The V gene is TRBV28, the J gene TRBJ1-5; TRBD1 aligns across 8 bases. Trimming at V came to 7 bases and at J to 7 bases, leaving 18 bases not matched to a gene. CDR3 length: 17 residues. Per germline, CDR1 MDHEN and CDR2 SYDVKM. CDR3 loop: CASNVGTGRIMWQPQHF. The CDR3 bases are TGTGCCAGCAATGTTGGGACAGGCCGTATAATGTGGCAGCCCCAGCATTTT.

V is TRBV5-5 and J is TRBJ2-1, with D maybe TRBD2 (6 bases). The CDR3 loop spans 16 amino acids. In germline, CDR1 is SGHKS, CDR2 YYEKEE (reference sequence). V was cut by 5 bases and J by 6 bases, with 21 bases left in between. This chain's CDR3 is CASREDGTSRFNEQFF. CDR3 bases: TGTGCCAGCAGGGAAGACGGGACTTCGAGATTCAATGAGCAGTTCTTC. The full variable domain, with the rest looked up from reference TRBV5-5 and TRBJ2-1, is DAGVTQSPTHLIKTRGQQVTLRCSPISGHKSVSWYQQVLGQGPQFIFQYYEKEERGRGNFPDRFSARQFPNYSSELNVNALLLGDSALYLCASREDGTSRFNEQFFGPGTRLTVL.

The chain employs TRBV27 and TRBJ2-2, with no clear D. The germline gives CDR1 MNHEY, CDR2 SMNVEV (reference sequence). There are 15 residues in the CDR3. V lost 5 bases to trimming and J lost 2 bases, with 12 bases between them. The CDR3 here is CASSTRQGNTGELFF. The DNA of the CDR3 is TGTGCCAGCAGTACTCGACAAGGCAACACCGGGGAGCTGTTTTTT.

The rearrangement joins TRBV19 to TRBJ2-1; a possible D gene is TRBD2 (5 bases). With 6 bases removed from V and 6 bases from J, the gap between germline ends came to 12 bases. There are 13 residues in the CDR3. Germline-derived CDR1 and CDR2 are LNHDA and SQIVND (reference sequence). CDR3 sequence (DNA): TGTGCCAGTAGCGCCGGACTTCCCAATGAGCAGTTCTTC. It codes for CASSAGLPNEQFF.

V gene TRBV19 combines with J gene TRBJ2-3, with TRBD2 identical over 8 bases. CDR1 and CDR2 (germline): LNHDA, SQIVND (reference sequence). The CDR3 is 17 residues long. Losses at the gene ends were 0 bases for V and 0 bases for J; bases not matched to a gene: 5. CDR3 sequence reads: CASSIDKAGVSTDTQYF. CDR3 in DNA: TGTGCCAGTAGTATAGATAAAGCGGGAGTGAGCACAGATACGCAGTATTTT.

The V call is TRBV5-8, the J call TRBJ2-7; a possible D gene is TRBD1 (5 bases). Trimming took off 5 bases at V and 3 bases at J, with 18 bases between the two ends. The germline V gene encodes CDR1 SGHTS and CDR2 YDEGEE. The CDR3 length is 15 residues. The CDR3 DNA reads TGTGCCAGCAGGTACCGGACACCTCTAATCTACGAGCAGTACTTC. It is translated as CASRYRTPLIYEQYF.

The rearrangement links TRBV7-2 to TRBJ1-2; 9 nucleotides agree with TRBD1. The germline V gene has CDR1 SGHTA and CDR2 FQGNSA. Unmatched junction bases numbered 13, after V lost 4 bases and J lost 7 bases. The CDR3 length is 16 residues. This chain's CDR3 is CASSWGQGSNYGGYTF. Written as DNA, the CDR3 is TGTGCCAGCAGCTGGGGACAGGGTTCTAACTATGGTGGCTACACCTTC.

The chain links TRBV12-5 to TRBJ1-1; TRBD1 matches 7 bases. The CDR3 contains 14 residues. J gave up 4 bases and V 9 bases, and 11 bases lay outside the gene matches. Germline V lookup: CDR1 LGHNT, CDR2 FRNRAP. The CDR3: CASGLGPGGTEAFF. The CDR3 DNA is TGTGCTAGCGGTCTGGGTCCAGGGGGCACTGAAGCTTTCTTT.

This rearrangement joins TRBV19 to TRBJ2-7; 7 bases align to TRBD1. CDR1 is LNHDA and CDR2 is SQIVND in the germline V gene (reference sequence). This CDR3 comprises 14 residues. Trimming took 6 bases from V and 4 from J; bases not matched to a gene: 9. Written as DNA, the CDR3 is TGTGCCAGTAGCCAGACGACAGGGACGTACGAGCAGTACTTC. Translating it yields CASSQTTGTYEQYF.

The rearrangement links TRBV9 to TRBJ2-5, with 11 bases fitting TRBD2. V lost 3 bases to trimming and J lost 4 bases; unmatched junction nucleotides: 5. This CDR3 region has 15 residues. CDR1 and CDR2 (germline): SGDLS, YYNGEE. As DNA, the CDR3 is TGTGCCAGCAGCGCCGGGACTAGCGGCGGAGAGACCCAGTACTTC. Its translation: CASSAGTSGGETQYF.

CDR3 nucleotides: TGTGCCTGGAGTGCCGGGGGTTTCACTGAAGCTTTCTTT. It specifies CAWSAGGFTEAFF. The chain joins TRBV30 to TRBJ1-1; the D gene is possibly TRBD1 (5 bases). Germline V gene lookup returns CDR1 GTSNPN and CDR2 SVGIG (reference sequence). The CDR3 is 13 amino acids. The germline V and J ends were trimmed by 1 base and 4 bases, with 10 bases remaining between them.

The rearrangement joins TRBV4-1 to TRBJ1-4; D may be TRBD1 (5 bases). In germline, CDR1 is MGHRA, CDR2 YSYEKL. The CDR3 runs 12 residues. V was pared by 3 bases and J by 10 bases, with 9 bases between. Written as DNA, the CDR3 is TGCGCCAGCAGCCAGGCTACAGGAAAACTGTTTTTT. Translated: CASSQATGKLFF.

This chain uses TRBV5-5 with TRBJ1-4; D ambiguous. V lost 1 base and J 4 bases, leaving 11 bases between the germline ends. Germline CDR1 reads SGHKS; CDR2 reads YYEKEE (reference sequence). The CDR3 covers 15 residues. In DNA, the CDR3 is TGTGCCAGCAGCTTGTGGGAGGATCTTAATGAAAAACTGTTTTTT. It is translated as CASSLWEDLNEKLFF.

V usage is TRBV3-1 (or the pseudogene TRBV3-2) and J usage is TRBJ1-6; D not certain. Germline V gives CDR1 LGHDT, CDR2 YNNKEL (reference sequence). The CDR3 runs to 14 residues. Trimming left V 1 base short and J 5 bases short, with 6 bases between. The CDR3 region has the DNA TGTGCCAGCAGCCAAGGAGACAATAATTCACCCCTCCACTTT. Encoded protein: CASSQGDNNSPLHF.

The chain couples TRBV7-6 to TRBJ1-3; a possible D gene is TRBD1 (6 bases). From germline, CDR1 is SGHVS and CDR2 FNYEAQ. The CDR3 runs to 15 residues. Trimming removed 6 bases from V and 2 bases from J, with 14 bases in between. CDR3 in DNA: TGTGCCAGCAGACCGATGTCAGGGGCTGGAAACACCATATATTTT. Amino acids: CASRPMSGAGNTIYF.

A single count supports this clone. J is TRBJ1-3 and V is TRBV5-1; perhaps TRBD1 as D (5 bases). The CDR3 runs to 14 residues. V was clipped by 4 bases and J by 2 bases, with 10 bases between them. Germline V gene sequence: CDR1 SGHRS, CDR2 YFSETQ. CDR3: CASSPGGAGNTIYF. DNA for the CDR3: TGCGCCAGCAGCCCGGGGGGGGCTGGAAACACCATATATTTT.

J is TRBJ2-3 and V is TRBV5-4; 8 positions match TRBD2. Trimming at V came to 0 bases and at J to 3 bases, leaving 3 bases not matched to a gene. The CDR3 length is 15 residues. Germline lookup yields CDR1 SGHNT and CDR2 YYREEE (reference sequence). In DNA form, the CDR3 reads TGTGCCAGCAGCTTGGCCGCGGGAGGAACAGATACGCAGTATTTT. It codes for CASSLAAGGTDTQYF.

This chain connects TRBV19 to TRBJ1-4; tentatively, D is TRBD1 (5 bases). V dropped 3 bases and J dropped 0 bases, with 11 bases sitting between them. Germline-derived CDR1 and CDR2 are LNHDA and SQIVND (reference sequence). There are 16 residues in the CDR3. The DNA for the CDR3 is TGTGCCAGTAGTATGATCAGGGCGGCAACTAATGAAAAACTGTTTTTT. This gives the protein CASSMIRAATNEKLFF.

The rearrangement joins TRBV12-5 to TRBJ2-1; 8 bases line up with TRBD2. V shed 2 bases and J 1 base; nucleotides not matched to a gene: 4. The CDR3 totals 16 residues. Per germline, CDR1 LGHNT and CDR2 FRNRAP. The CDR3 reads CASGLLTSASYNEQFF. In nucleotides, the CDR3 is TGTGCTAGTGGTTTGTTGACTAGCGCTTCCTACAATGAGCAGTTCTTC.

V is TRBV4-1 and J is TRBJ2-7; 7 bases line up with TRBD2. Germline CDR1 reads MGHRA; CDR2 reads YSYEKL. The CDR3 is made up of 14 amino acids. Trimming removed 4 bases from V and 10 bases from J; junction bases left unmatched: 13. DNA of the CDR3: TGCGCCAGCAGCCCCACCTGGGGCGGGAGAAGCCAGTACTTC. As protein: CASSPTWGGRSQYF.